This TCR beta chain was observed in a study of CD8 T cells in Susac syndrome. Findings of the study overall: In Susac syndrome, the CD4+ T cell repertoires did not show clonal expansion.

This clonotype was seen just once. The antigen remains undetermined. Germline V gene lookup returns CDR1 SGHRS and CDR2 YFSETQ. This CDR3 region has 15 residues. Germline trimming cut 4 bases from V and 1 base from J; bases unmatched to any gene: 6. The RNA input was about 0.5 to 1 ug, and it was reverse transcribed with random hexamers. TCRdb re-derived calls from the immunoSEQ multiplex PCR reads in MiXCR, one entry per CDR3 protein. Counted here are under 200,000 distinct CDR3 sequences, more than 95% occurring once; the ten biggest clones make up about 0.13%. The sequenced sample was CD4+ T cells from PBMCs. The chain recombines TRBV5-1 with TRBJ2-7, with 9 bases fitting TRBD1. This receptor was taken from a human donor with Susac syndrome. CDR3 sequence: CASSRTGAGSYEQYF. In nucleotides, the CDR3 is TGCGCCAGCAGCCGGACAGGGGCCGGATCCTACGAGCAGTACTTC.